What follows are 30 T cell receptor beta chains derived from one specimen sequenced in a study of cytomegalovirus exposure and HLA in healthy donors. PCR used 60 Vbeta primers and 13 Jbeta primers. Profiling relied on immunoSEQ multiplex PCR, and the TCRdb table lists in-frame clones only, not all of them. In the table there are roughly 150,000 clones, around 66% of which are singletons. The sample was PBMCs. Receptors originate from a woman in her twenties or thirties in good health and CMV-seropositive.

V is TRBV6-5 and J is TRBJ1-2, with D tentatively TRBD1 (6 bases). This CDR3 spans 13 amino acids. Trimming shortened V by 5 bases and J by 8 bases, and 15 bases separated the two germline ends. CDR1 MNHEY and CDR2 SVGAGI come from the germline V gene. CDR3 amino acids: CASSPGGQGGYTF. DNA of the CDR3: TGTGCCAGCAGTCCGGGGGGCCAAGGCGGCTACACCTTC.

This clone was counted only a few times. The chain carries TRBV5-1 and TRBJ2-7; 10 nucleotides line up with TRBD1. Germline CDR1 and CDR2: SGHRS and YFSETQ. This CDR3 region has 13 residues. The J segment lost 4 bases and the V segment lost 5 bases, leaving 3 bases of the junction unmatched. CDR3 bases: TGCGCCAGCAGGCCGGGACAGGGGTACGAGCAGTACTTC. Its translation: CASRPGQGYEQYF.

V usage is TRBV5-1 and J usage is TRBJ1-4; D possibly corresponds to TRBD1 (6 bases). The V gene lost 0 bases and the J gene lost 5 bases, with 8 bases spanning the gap. CDR3 size: 14 residues. CDR1 SGHRS and CDR2 YFSETQ come from the germline V gene. The CDR3 sequence is CASSLVQGNEKLFF. CDR3 DNA: TGCGCCAGCAGCTTGGTCCAGGGGAATGAAAAACTGTTTTTT.

V and J are TRBV11-2 and TRBJ2-2; 9 nucleotides match TRBD2. With V trimmed by 1 base and J by 7 bases, 4 bases remained unmatched. Germline V gene sequence: CDR1 SGHAT, CDR2 FQNNGV. This CDR3 has 15 residues. CDR3 in DNA: TGTGCCAGCAGCTTAGCTCCTAGCGGGGTCGGGGAGCTGTTTTTT. Translating gives CASSLAPSGVGELFF.

This rearrangement joins TRBV9 to TRBJ2-1; D perhaps matches TRBD2 (7 bases). The CDR3 contains 15 residues. Germline CDR1 reads SGDLS; CDR2 reads YYNGEE. Trimming shortened V by 2 bases and J by 4 bases, and 13 bases separated the two germline ends. The CDR3 loop is CASSVGGGKYNEQFF. Written as DNA, the CDR3 is TGTGCCAGCAGCGTGGGAGGGGGGAAATACAATGAGCAGTTCTTC.

This rearrangement joins TRBV2 to TRBJ2-2, with 8 bases aligning to TRBD1. V dropped 5 bases and J dropped 4; count of bases not matched to a gene: 6. The germline V gene has CDR1 SNHLY and CDR2 FYNNEI. This CDR3 has 15 amino acids. Here the CDR3 reads CASSKTGVGTGELFF. The CDR3 DNA reads as TGTGCCAGCAGTAAGACAGGGGTCGGCACCGGGGAGCTGTTTTTT.

The chain has TRBV19 and TRBJ1-2; 10 nucleotides agree with TRBD1. V dropped 3 bases and J dropped 4; count of bases not matched to a gene: 5. Germline CDR1 and CDR2: LNHDA and SQIVND (reference sequence). CDR3 length equals 15 residues. Written as DNA, the CDR3 is TGTGCCAGTAGTATTGACAGGGGGCGAACCTATGGCTACACCTTC. It yields the protein CASSIDRGRTYGYTF.

The chain has TRBV28 and TRBJ2-3, with 8 bases that match TRBD2. V lost 8 bases to trimming and J lost 3 bases; unmatched junction nucleotides: 7. The CDR3 loop spans 14 amino acids. Germline lookup yields CDR1 MDHEN and CDR2 SYDVKM. CDR3 in amino acids: CASHRGGGTDTQYF. The CDR3 DNA reads TGTGCCAGCCACCGGGGCGGGGGGACAGATACGCAGTATTTT.

This sequence joins TRBV28 and TRBJ1-2; TRBD1 matches at 8 bases. V was clipped by 5 bases and J by 3 bases; unmatched bases: 14. CDR3 length equals 17 residues. From germline, CDR1 is MDHEN and CDR2 SYDVKM. CDR3 nucleotides: TGTGCCAGCAGTGCTTATGGAAACAGGGGGGTAGACTATGGCTACACCTTC. Protein sequence: CASSAYGNRGVDYGYTF.

The chain recombines TRBV7-2 with TRBJ1-2; a possible D gene is TRBD1 (5 bases). V lost 0 bases and J 5 bases, leaving 13 bases between the germline ends. The CDR3 runs 15 residues. Per the germline V gene, CDR1 is SGHTA and CDR2 is FQGNSA. The CDR3 DNA is TGTGCCAGCAGCTTAGCATCAGTAGGGGCGTATGGCTACACCTTC. It specifies CASSLASVGAYGYTF.

The rearrangement joins TRBV14 to TRBJ1-3, with D possibly being TRBD1 (6 bases). Germline assignment: CDR1 SGHDN and CDR2 FVKESK. The ends were cut back, 6 bases at V and 5 bases at J, with 17 bases in the middle. CDR3 length: 15 residues. CDR3 DNA: TGTGCCAGCAGTCCTAAAATCAGGGGTCGAAACACCATATATTTT. Translating gives CASSPKIRGRNTIYF.

The chain has TRBV5-1 and TRBJ2-5; weak D call: TRBD1 (6 bases). Germline CDR1 SGHRS, CDR2 YFSETQ. The CDR3 extends over 14 amino acids. V lost 5 bases to trimming and J lost 5 bases, with 16 bases between them. The CDR3 sequence: CASSNPRGLETQYF. CDR3 sequence (DNA): TGCGCCAGCAGTAACCCCAGGGGCTTGGAGACCCAGTACTTC. The full variable domain, in which reference TRBV5-1 and TRBJ2-5 provide the parts outside the CDR3, is KAGVTQTPRYLIKTRGQQVTLSCSPISGHRSVSWYQQTPGQGLQFLFEYFSETQRNKGNFPGRFSGRQFSNSRSEMNVSTLELGDSALYLCASSNPRGLETQYFGPGTRLLVL.

This clone was detected once. J is TRBJ1-1 and V is TRBV19; 9 bases line up with TRBD1. Per germline, CDR1 LNHDA and CDR2 SQIVND (reference sequence). The length of the CDR3 is 15 residues. Trimming cost V 6 bases and J 2 bases; bases outside gene matches: 7. CDR3 region: CASRGWTGENTEAFF. In DNA, the CDR3 is TGTGCCAGTAGGGGTTGGACAGGGGAAAACACTGAAGCTTTCTTT.

The sample holds a few counts of this clone. This rearrangement joins TRBV6-6 to TRBJ1-3; D may be TRBD1 (5 bases). Trimming shortened V by 3 bases and J by 2 bases, and 11 bases separated the two germline ends. The germline V gene encodes CDR1 MNHNY and CDR2 SVGAGI (reference sequence). The CDR3 runs to 15 residues. DNA of the CDR3: TGTGCCAGCAGTTATCATGGGGCGGCTGGAAACACCATATATTTT. The encoded protein is CASSYHGAAGNTIYF.

The genes are TRBV2 and TRBJ1-5, with a weak D call TRBD1 (5 bases). This CDR3 region has 15 residues. V was cut by 3 bases and J by 5 bases, with 14 bases left in between. Germline V gene sequence: CDR1 SNHLY, CDR2 FYNNEI. The CDR3 sequence: CASSDSGGPDQPQHF. The CDR3 DNA follows: TGTGCCAGCAGTGATTCCGGGGGTCCTGATCAGCCCCAGCATTTT.

The chain links TRBV18 to TRBJ2-3; TRBD2 matches 9 bases. The V and J ends lost 6 bases and 2 bases, in that order; junction bases with no gene match: 12. The CDR3 extends over 17 amino acids. In germline, CDR1 is KGHSH, CDR2 LQKENI. In nucleotides, the CDR3 is TGTGCCAGCTCGTCTTCTATCCTAGCGGGGACCACAGATACGCAGTATTTT. It translates to CASSSSILAGTTDTQYF.

This clone was seen only a few times. The chain carries TRBV7-9 and TRBJ1-5; possible D gene TRBD1, 5 bases. This CDR3 contains 14 residues. The V gene lost 0 bases and the J gene lost 5 bases, with 8 bases spanning the gap. The germline V gene encodes CDR1 SEHNR and CDR2 FQNEAQ (reference sequence). The CDR3 sequence: CASSLAGGYQPQHF. The CDR3 DNA follows: TGTGCCAGCAGCTTAGCGGGGGGATATCAGCCCCAGCATTTT.

V gene TRBV6-5 combines with J gene TRBJ1-3; D remains unclear. There are 13 residues in the CDR3. Germline V gives CDR1 MNHEY, CDR2 SVGAGI. V was trimmed by 2 bases and J by 5 bases, leaving 7 bases between them. The CDR3 reads CASSYGSRNTIYF. CDR3 nucleotide sequence: TGTGCCAGCAGTTACGGCTCGAGAAACACCATATATTTT.

The J gene is TRBJ2-5, the V gene TRBV2; 7 nucleotides align to TRBD2. The germline gives CDR1 SNHLY, CDR2 FYNNEI. This CDR3 region has 14 residues. With 7 bases clipped from V and 1 base from J, the junction kept 6 bases outside the gene matches. In DNA form, the CDR3 reads TGTGCCAGCACCCAGCGGGGACTCCAAGAGACCCAGTACTTC. It is translated as CASTQRGLQETQYF.

The gene calls are TRBV6-5 and TRBJ1-2; D may be TRBD1 (5 bases). Looked up from germline, CDR1 is MNHEY and CDR2 is SVGAGI. The V end lost 2 bases, the J end lost 4 bases, and 11 bases lay between the germline ends. There are 14 residues in the CDR3. For the CDR3, the DNA is TGTGCCAGCAGTTACCCGGACATCCTCTATGGCTACACCTTC. Translating it yields CASSYPDILYGYTF.

This clone occurred a few times. CDR3 sequence (DNA): TGTGCCTGGAAAGGGGAGAACCCGGGACAAACAACGAACACTGAAGCTTTCTTT. Amino acids: CAWKGENPGQTTNTEAFF. The chain uses TRBV30 and TRBJ1-1; D is perhaps TRBD1 (6 bases). Germline assignment: CDR1 GTSNPN and CDR2 SVGIG (reference sequence). This CDR3 has 18 amino acids. Trimming pared 4 bases from V and 1 base from J, leaving 25 bases between.

V usage is TRBV6-5 and J usage is TRBJ2-1; 9 nucleotides line up with TRBD1. Germline assignment: CDR1 MNHEY and CDR2 SVGAGI. The CDR3 spans 15 residues. With 6 bases clipped from V and 5 bases from J, the junction kept 8 bases outside the gene matches. DNA for the CDR3: TGTGCCAGCAGCGCCGGGACAGGGTATCACAATGAGCAGTTCTTC. Translation gives CASSAGTGYHNEQFF.

The J gene is TRBJ1-2, the V gene TRBV28; the D gene is possibly TRBD1 (6 bases). Trimming removed 7 bases at V and 4 bases at J, with 25 bases between. Germline V gene data show CDR1 as MDHEN and CDR2 as SYDVKM. The CDR3 is 17 amino acids. CDR3 coding DNA: TGTGCCAGCATTCTCGCCTGGCCACCCAGGGGAAGCTATGGCTACACCTTC. Translation: CASILAWPPRGSYGYTF.

This clone has a single count. This chain connects TRBV5-1 to TRBJ2-2; 8 bases fit TRBD1. The CDR3 has 13 amino acids. V was clipped by 4 bases and J by 8 bases; unmatched bases: 4. Germline V CDR1 and CDR2: SGHRS, YFSETQ. This CDR3 is CASSATGEGELFF. CDR3 nucleotides: TGCGCCAGCAGCGCGACAGGGGAGGGGGAGCTGTTTTTT.

Only one count was recorded for this clone. The chain links TRBV19 to TRBJ1-1, with TRBD1 matching over 12 bases. This CDR3 is built from 15 residues. With V trimmed by 5 bases and J by 7 bases, 8 bases remained unmatched. The germline V gene encodes CDR1 LNHDA and CDR2 SQIVND (reference sequence). CDR3 sequence: CASSVSGQGAYEAFF. CDR3 DNA sequence: TGTGCCAGTAGTGTCTCGGGACAGGGGGCCTATGAAGCTTTCTTT.

The rearrangement joins TRBV29-1 to TRBJ2-1, with D possibly being TRBD2 (6 bases). This CDR3 has 15 residues. Germline assignment: CDR1 SQVTM and CDR2 ANQGSEA. Trimming took 4 bases from V and 0 from J, leaving 13 bases between them. CDR3 nucleotides: TGCAGCGTTGCCGGGACTGCGAGCTCCTACAATGAGCAGTTCTTC. The encoded protein is CSVAGTASSYNEQFF.

This chain joins TRBV10-2 and TRBJ2-7; 7 bases align to TRBD1. V trimming: 2 bases; J trimming: 2 bases; junction bases outside the gene matches: 0. The CDR3 loop spans 13 amino acids. From germline, CDR1 is WSHSY and CDR2 SAAADI. The CDR3 sequence is CASSEDRAYEQYF. The CDR3 DNA reads TGCGCCAGCAGTGAGGACAGGGCCTACGAGCAGTACTTC.

This chain connects TRBV7-2 to TRBJ2-7; TRBD1 matches at 11 bases. Per germline, CDR1 SGHTA and CDR2 FQGNSA. The CDR3 contains 13 residues. V trimming: 3 bases; J trimming: 6 bases; junction bases outside the gene matches: 1. The DNA for the CDR3 is TGTGCCAGCAGCTTGGACAGGGGGCTCGAGCAGTACTTC. Translated: CASSLDRGLEQYF.

This clone was seen only a few times. This chain connects TRBV10-3 to TRBJ2-3, with D possibly TRBD1 on 6 matching bases. The CDR3 consists of 16 residues. The V gene lost 8 bases and the J gene lost 0 bases, with 18 bases spanning the gap. Germline V CDR1 and CDR2: ENHRY, SYGVKD. The CDR3 region is CAIGNADSSSTDTQYF. The DNA of the CDR3 is TGTGCCATCGGGAATGCGGACAGTTCTAGCACAGATACGCAGTATTTT.

The genes are TRBV29-1 and TRBJ2-3, with 8 bases identical to TRBD2. The trim removed 6 bases at V and 6 bases at J, leaving 5 bases unmatched. Per the germline V gene, CDR1 is SQVTM and CDR2 is ANQGSEA. The CDR3 sequence is 12 residues long. DNA for the CDR3: TGCAGCGTCCAAAGCGGGAGTGATACGCAGTATTTT. Protein sequence: CSVQSGSDTQYF.